The next 21 T cell receptor beta chains were all read from a single sample in a study of metastatic and nonmetastatic thyroid tumors. TCRdb ran MiXCR on the PCR reads. This sample has over 50,000 clones, with 25% to 30% found just once. Thyroid surgery had not been preceded by any treatment in any patient. The sequenced sample was blood. The receptors were gathered from a female donor with papillary thyroid cancer or a benign thyroid nodule (not recorded which). Some clones in this sample may be carry-over from other donors' samples.

A few counts support this clone. The chain employs TRBV30 and TRBJ1-2; D is perhaps TRBD1 (5 bases). The CDR3 has 15 residues. Deletions cut 1 base from V and 1 base from J, with 13 bases between. CDR1 and CDR2 (germline): GTSNPN, SVGIG (reference sequence). The CDR3 loop reads CAWSGRGWDNYGYTF. The CDR3 DNA sequence: TGTGCCTGGAGTGGCCGGGGGTGGGATAACTATGGCTACACCTTC.

This chain joins TRBV19 and TRBJ1-2; TRBD1 aligns across 8 bases. The V gene end was trimmed by 7 bases and the J gene end by 8 bases; junction bases not matched to a gene: 9. Germline V lookup: CDR1 LNHDA, CDR2 SQIVND (reference sequence). The CDR3 is 13 amino acids. The CDR3 coding sequence is TGTGCCAGTACCTCTCAGGGGGCGCCCGGCTACACCTTC. Its translation: CASTSQGAPGYTF.

This chain uses TRBV28 with TRBJ1-2; a possible D gene is TRBD1 (5 bases). V was pared by 3 bases and J by 8 bases, with 10 bases between. The germline V gene encodes CDR1 MDHEN and CDR2 SYDVKM. This CDR3 is 12 amino acids long. CDR3 region: CASSLGTVGYTF. CDR3 in DNA: TGTGCCAGCAGTTTGGGGACGGTAGGCTACACCTTC.

The chain recombines TRBV13 with TRBJ2-7, with 14 bases aligning to TRBD2. J was trimmed by 2 bases and V by 6 bases; bases with no gene match: 12. This CDR3 has 18 amino acids. Germline CDR1 is PRHDT and CDR2 is FYEKMQ (reference sequence). CDR3 DNA sequence: TGTGCCAGCAGTGGGGGACTAGCGGGAGAGGAGTACGCCTACGAGCAGTACTTC. This codes for CASSGGLAGEEYAYEQYF.

This clone occurred many times. The V call is TRBV28, the J call TRBJ1-4; no clear D gene. The CDR3 extends over 15 amino acids. With 6 bases removed from V and 2 bases from J, the gap between germline ends came to 13 bases. Germline V CDR1 and CDR2: MDHEN, SYDVKM. The chain's CDR3 is CASRVYGLTNEKLFF. CDR3 nucleotides: TGTGCCAGCAGGGTGTATGGGTTGACTAATGAAAAACTGTTTTTT. Based on the CDR3 plus reference TRBV28 and TRBJ1-4, the full variable domain is DVKVTQSSRYLVKRTGEKVFLECVQDMDHENMFWYRQDPGLGLRLIYFSYDVKMKEKGDIPEGYSVSREKKERFSLILESASTNQTSMYLCASRVYGLTNEKLFFGSGTQLSVL.

This clone was recorded a few times. V usage is TRBV28 and J usage is TRBJ1-1; D unresolved. V lost 2 bases, J lost 0 bases, and 16 bases lay in between. CDR3 length equals 17 residues. Germline V gene lookup returns CDR1 MDHEN and CDR2 SYDVKM. The CDR3, as DNA: TGTGCCAGCAGTTTAGAGGAAGCCCTACGAATGAACACTGAAGCTTTCTTT. It encodes CASSLEEALRMNTEAFF.

Ten or more counts support this clone. The chain is built from TRBV28 and TRBJ2-7; the match to TRBD2 covers 13 bases. Per the germline V gene, CDR1 is MDHEN and CDR2 is SYDVKM. The CDR3 has 15 residues. V lost 3 bases to trimming and J lost 8 bases; unmatched junction nucleotides: 7. The CDR3 is CASSFRTSGSKKQYF. In nucleotides, the CDR3 is TGTGCCAGCAGTTTCCGGACTAGCGGGAGCAAAAAGCAGTACTTC.

This chain uses TRBV28 with TRBJ2-7; 7 nucleotides line up with TRBD1. Germline lookup yields CDR1 MDHEN and CDR2 SYDVKM. This CDR3 has 15 amino acids. V dropped 4 bases and J dropped 1; count of bases not matched to a gene: 7. The CDR3 region is CASSSGQAESYEQYF. CDR3 nucleotides: TGTGCCAGCAGTTCTGGACAGGCAGAATCCTACGAGCAGTACTTC.

The chain links TRBV27 to TRBJ2-7; 13 bases line up with TRBD2. CDR3 length equals 15 residues. CDR1 is MNHEY, CDR2 SMNVEV, per germline (reference sequence). V gave up 3 bases and J gave up 2 bases; unmatched junction bases: 1. The chain's CDR3 is CASSFGTSGAYEQYF. The CDR3 DNA is TGTGCCAGCAGTTTTGGGACTAGCGGGGCCTACGAGCAGTACTTC.

The J gene is TRBJ2-3, the V gene TRBV20-1; D is ambiguous. Trimming pared 1 base from V and 2 bases from J, leaving 13 bases between. The CDR3 covers 15 residues. Per germline, CDR1 DFQATT and CDR2 SNEGSKA (reference sequence). The CDR3: CSARAPWRNTDTQYF. The DNA of the CDR3 is TGCAGTGCTAGAGCCCCTTGGCGGAACACAGATACGCAGTATTTT.

The chain uses TRBV6-6 and TRBJ1-1, with D unresolved. The CDR3 totals 14 residues. The V gene's germline CDR1 is MNHNY and CDR2 SVGAGI (reference sequence). Trimming shortened V by 2 bases and J by 3 bases, and 10 bases separated the two germline ends. The CDR3 region is CASSYRGRDTEAFF. In nucleotides, the CDR3 is TGTGCCAGCAGTTACCGGGGTAGGGACACTGAAGCTTTCTTT.

This chain links TRBV5-1 with TRBJ1-3, with D hard to call. In germline, CDR1 is SGHRS, CDR2 YFSETQ. The CDR3 consists of 13 residues. Trimming pared 2 bases from V and 0 bases from J, leaving 3 bases between. DNA for the CDR3: TGCGCCAGCAGCTTAGACTCTGGAAACACCATATATTTT. Translation: CASSLDSGNTIYF.

The V gene is TRBV5-1, the J gene TRBJ2-2; 10 nucleotides align to TRBD2. Trimming at V came to 5 bases and at J to 2 bases, leaving 3 bases not matched to a gene. The CDR3 length is 15 residues. Germline values: CDR1 SGHRS, CDR2 YFSETQ. The CDR3 is CASRWTSGNTGELFF. The DNA for the CDR3 is TGCGCCAGCAGGTGGACTAGCGGTAACACCGGGGAGCTGTTTTTT.

The table lists this clone with a few counts. The chain couples TRBV6-2 or TRBV6-3 to TRBJ1-5; 7 positions agree with TRBD1. J lost 4 bases, V lost 7 bases, and 10 bases had no gene match. The CDR3 is 15 amino acids. The germline V gene encodes CDR1 MNHEY and CDR2 SVGEGT. The CDR3 coding sequence is TGTGCCAGCATCGATCCGGGGACAGTGAATCAGCCCCAGCATTTT. Its protein product is CASIDPGTVNQPQHF.

This clone has more than one count but fewer than ten. The CDR3 DNA reads as TGTGCCAGTAGTATAGGACAGGGGGGCTACGAGCAGTACTTC. This gives the protein CASSIGQGGYEQYF. This chain uses TRBV19 with TRBJ2-7, with TRBD1 matching 9 bases. The CDR3 extends over 14 amino acids. The ends lost 1 base at V and 3 bases at J; junction bases unmatched: 1. Germline loops: CDR1 LNHDA, CDR2 SQIVND (reference sequence).

V and J are TRBV9 and TRBJ2-3; perhaps TRBD2 as D (7 bases). With 4 bases removed from V and 0 bases from J, the gap between germline ends came to 15 bases. This CDR3 region has 16 residues. Germline CDR1 and CDR2: SGDLS and YYNGEE. The CDR3 is CASSPSGGASTDTQYF. The CDR3 DNA reads TGTGCCAGCAGCCCTAGTGGGGGGGCCAGCACAGATACGCAGTATTTT. The entire variable domain, with the rest obtained from reference TRBV9 and TRBJ2-3, is as follows: DSGVTQTPKHLITATGQRVTLRCSPRSGDLSVYWYQQSLDQGLQFLIQYYNGEERAKGNILERFSAQQFPDLHSELNLSSLELGDSALYFCASSPSGGASTDTQYFGPGTRLTVL.

The chain links TRBV11-2 to TRBJ2-1; either TRBD1 or TRBD2 may supply D (5 bases each). In germline, CDR1 is SGHAT, CDR2 FQNNGV. This CDR3 has 16 residues. The V end was cut by 0 bases, the J end by 5 bases, with 14 bases between. CDR3 nucleotide sequence: TGTGCCAGCAGCTTAGATGTCCGGGGCCCTAACAATGAGCAGTTCTTC. Translating it yields CASSLDVRGPNNEQFF.

J is TRBJ2-3 and V is TRBV7-9; no clear D gene. V lost 4 bases and J lost 4, with 12 bases in between. CDR3 length equals 14 residues. CDR1 and CDR2 from the germline V gene are SEHNR and FQNEAQ (reference sequence). This CDR3 reads CASSYQDDADTQYF. The CDR3 nucleotides read TGTGCCAGCAGCTACCAGGATGACGCAGATACGCAGTATTTT.

This clone has more than one count but fewer than ten. The rearrangement joins TRBV6-1 to TRBJ2-7, with a possible D match to TRBD1 (5 bases). CDR1 is MNHNS and CDR2 is SASEGT in the germline V gene. The CDR3 length is 14 residues. Trimming took off 3 bases at V and 6 bases at J, with 15 bases between the two ends. The chain's CDR3 is CASSEQTGSGEQYF. The CDR3 bases are TGTGCCAGCAGTGAGCAAACAGGTTCCGGCGAGCAGTACTTC.

This clone showed up just a few times. The chain links TRBV5-1 to TRBJ1-2; D might be TRBD1 (6 bases). The V and J ends lost 3 bases and 4 bases respectively, with 13 bases between them. Germline values: CDR1 SGHRS, CDR2 YFSETQ. The CDR3 has 14 residues. The CDR3 spells CASSSTDRIYGYTF. The CDR3 DNA follows: TGCGCCAGCAGCTCGACCGACAGGATCTATGGCTACACCTTC.

This clone has a handful of counts. The V gene is TRBV6-5, the J gene TRBJ1-2; D perhaps matches TRBD1 (5 bases). Germline lookup yields CDR1 MNHEY and CDR2 SVGAGI. The CDR3 loop spans 14 amino acids. V was trimmed by 0 bases and J by 2 bases, leaving 7 bases between them. The CDR3 coding sequence is TGTGCCAGCAGTTACTCGACAGAAAACTATGGCTACACCTTC. Translating gives CASSYSTENYGYTF.